This entry lists 3 T cell receptor beta chains sequenced from one sample in a study of cytomegalovirus exposure and HLA in healthy donors. It was with 60 Vbeta and 13 Jbeta primers that the PCR ran. The assay was immunoSEQ multiplex PCR, and TCRdb's table has in-frame clones only and misses some. The data hold about 160,000 clones, with 75% to 85% observed a single time. The sample comprised PBMCs. These receptors came from a man between 45 and 60 years old in good health and CMV-seropositive.

Points on this clone: At one end the junction does not follow the germline gene, possibly because of a read error. The gene calls are TRBV7-7 and TRBJ1-4; TRBD1 agrees at 8 bases. Germline V gene sequence: CDR1 SSHAT, CDR2 FNYEAQ (reference sequence). The CDR3 has 13 amino acids. CDR3 amino acids: CASSRDRNEKLFF. In DNA form, the CDR3 reads TGTGCTAGCAGCCGGGACAGGAATGAAAAACTGTTTTTT.

The V call is TRBV7-3, the J call TRBJ1-1, with 11 bases aligning to TRBD1. The germline gives CDR1 SGHTA, CDR2 FQGTGA. V dropped 5 bases and J dropped 2; count of bases not matched to a gene: 7. The CDR3 runs to 16 residues. The DNA of the CDR3 is TGTGCCAGCAGCCGGACAGGGGGCTCGGGAAACACTGAAGCTTTCTTT. As protein: CASSRTGGSGNTEAFF.

The rearrangement uses TRBV19 and TRBJ1-1; weak D call: TRBD1 (5 bases). Trimming removed 6 bases from V and 2 bases from J, with 28 bases in between. The V gene's germline CDR1 is LNHDA and CDR2 SQIVND (reference sequence). The CDR3 length is 19 residues. The CDR3 coding sequence is TGTGCCAGTAGCAGACAGAAAAAAACCCGAAGGCCCCCCAACACTGAAGCTTTCTTT. Residues: CASSRQKKTRRPPNTEAFF. Looking up the rest from reference TRBV19 and TRBJ1-1 gives the full variable domain: DGGITQSPKYLFRKEGQNVTLSCEQNLNHDAMYWYRQDPGQGLRLIYYSQIVNDFQKGDIAEGYSVSREKKESFPLTVTSAQKNPTAFYLCASSRQKKTRRPPNTEAFFGQGTRLTVV.